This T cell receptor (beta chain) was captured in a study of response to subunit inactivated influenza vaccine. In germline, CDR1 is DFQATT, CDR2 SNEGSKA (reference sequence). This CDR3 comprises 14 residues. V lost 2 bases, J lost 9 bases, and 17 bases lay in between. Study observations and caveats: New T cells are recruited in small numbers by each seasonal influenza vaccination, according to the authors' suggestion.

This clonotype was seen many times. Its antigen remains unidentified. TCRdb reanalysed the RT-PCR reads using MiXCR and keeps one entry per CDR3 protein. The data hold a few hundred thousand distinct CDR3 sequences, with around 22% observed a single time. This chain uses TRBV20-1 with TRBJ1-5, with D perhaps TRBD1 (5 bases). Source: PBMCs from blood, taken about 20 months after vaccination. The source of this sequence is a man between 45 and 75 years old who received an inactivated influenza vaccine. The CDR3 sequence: CSARPAGQIGPQHF. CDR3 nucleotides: TGCAGTGCTAGACCAGCGGGGCAAATCGGGCCCCAGCATTTT.